This T cell receptor beta chain was captured in a study of regulatory T cells in long-lasting Graves disease. Through Arm-PCR of CDR3 regions and iRepertoire HTBI primers, TCR beta libraries were built. A single record per CDR3 protein comes from TCRdb applying MiXCR to the multiplex PCR reads. The data show about 220,000 distinct CDR3 sequences, approximately 18% seen once. Findings of the study overall: A greater number of public clonotypes (around 3,000) was shared by persistent patients than by new patients (just over 950).

Time point denoted: newly diagnosed GD, antithyroid drugs for less than 3 months. PBMC RNA served as the TCR library source. This clonotype has ten or more counts. The antigen is undetermined. The CDR3 runs to 15 residues. In germline, CDR1 is LGHDT, CDR2 YNNKEL (reference sequence). Trimming at V came to 4 bases and at J to 4 bases, leaving 9 bases not matched to a gene. These data also formed part of another study, on T cells in Graves' hyperthyroidism and ophthalmopathy.

The TCR sequence derives from a woman under 40 with Graves disease. Sequencing was performed on peripheral blood mononuclear cells (PBMCs), taken at new diagnosis, from a patient treated with antithyroid drugs. The chain uses TRBV3-1 and TRBJ2-7; 8 bases are a match to TRBD1. This CDR3 is CASSRADRGGYEQYF. CDR3 nucleotides: TGTGCCAGCAGCCGGGCCGACAGGGGCGGGTACGAGCAGTACTTC.